What follows are 9 T cell receptor beta chains derived from one specimen sequenced in a study of CD8+ T cells in alopecia areata. RNA extraction was followed by reverse transcription into cDNA, which acted as the sequencing template. Generated by immunoSEQ multiplex PCR, the TCRdb table keeps only in-frame clones and is missing some. The sample lists 65,000 to 95,000 clones, roughly 50% seen once, with 5.5% to 6% in the top ten. The sequencing input was NKG2D-high CD8+ T cells sorted from blood. Source of these receptors: a human donor with alopecia areata.

V is TRBV28 and J is TRBJ2-3; D is unresolved. V was cut by 3 bases and J by 2 bases, with 6 bases left in between. Per the germline V gene, CDR1 is MDHEN and CDR2 is SYDVKM. CDR3 size: 13 residues. The CDR3 coding sequence is TGTGCCAGCAGTTTTGTCCCCACAGATACGCAGTATTTT. It specifies CASSFVPTDTQYF. The full variable domain, its missing parts supplied by reference TRBV28 and TRBJ2-3, is DVKVTQSSRYLVKRTGEKVFLECVQDMDHENMFWYRQDPGLGLRLIYFSYDVKMKEKGDIPEGYSVSREKKERFSLILESASTNQTSMYLCASSFVPTDTQYFGPGTRLTVL.

As concerns this clone: No conserved phenylalanine or tryptophan ends this CDR3, so it is likely a read error. The chain links TRBV7-2 to TRBJ1-1; D unclear. CDR1 and CDR2 (germline): SGHTA, FQGNSA. This CDR3 is built from 13 residues. Trimming left V 3 bases short and J 1 base short, with 6 bases between. The CDR3 sequence: CASSLGSNTEAFL. CDR3 sequence (DNA): TGTGCCAGCAGCTTGGGGTCGAACACTGAAGCTTTCCTT.

This sequence joins TRBV29-1 and TRBJ2-6; 11 positions match TRBD1. This CDR3 spans 17 amino acids. Germline CDR1 and CDR2: SQVTM and ANQGSEA. The ends lost 3 bases at V and 2 bases at J; junction bases unmatched: 6. DNA for the CDR3: TGCAGCGTTGAGGTGGGGACAGGGGGTACTGGGGCCAACGTCCTGACTTTC. It specifies CSVEVGTGGTGANVLTF.

The J gene is TRBJ2-3, the V gene TRBV27, with TRBD2 as a possible D gene (5 bases). Per the germline V gene, CDR1 is MNHEY and CDR2 is SMNVEV (reference sequence). The CDR3 length is 12 residues. Trimming removed 5 bases from V and 14 bases from J, with 17 bases in between. The CDR3 DNA is TGTGCCAGCAGTGACACCGGGGTCCAATTGTATTTT. This codes for CASSDTGVQLYF.

The sample holds one count of this clone. DNA of the CDR3: TGCAGCGTTGAACCTGGGACTAGCGGAACCTACGAGCAGTACTTC. Protein: CSVEPGTSGTYEQYF. This chain joins TRBV29-1 and TRBJ2-5, with 11 bases fitting TRBD2. The end of the DNA is better explained by TRBJ2-7, so the J call may be wrong. Germline loops: CDR1 SQVTM, CDR2 ANQGSEA. The CDR3 is made up of 15 amino acids.

This CDR3 is CASSPFGTDTQYF. The DNA for the CDR3 is TGTGCCAGCAGCCCCTTTGGAACAGATACGCAGTATTTT. The rearrangement uses TRBV9 and TRBJ2-3; D call uncertain. The V gene lost 4 bases and the J gene lost 3 bases, with 9 bases spanning the gap. The germline V gene has CDR1 SGDLS and CDR2 YYNGEE. CDR3 length equals 13 residues.

This chain joins TRBV7-9 and TRBJ1-2; D not resolved. The CDR3 sequence is 15 residues long. V lost 5 bases, J lost 0 bases, and 13 bases lay in between. In germline, CDR1 is SEHNR, CDR2 FQNEAQ (reference sequence). The CDR3 DNA reads as TGTGCCAGCAGCCCCTTTCGCATAACTAACTATGGCTACACCTTC. Its protein is CASSPFRITNYGYTF. Supplemented by reference TRBV7-9 and TRBJ1-2, the full variable domain reads DTGVSQNPRHKITKRGQNVTFRCDPISEHNRLYWYRQTLGQGPEFLTYFQNEAQLEKSRLLSDRFSAERPKGSFSTLEIQRTEQGDSAMYLCASSPFRITNYGYTFGSGTRLTVV.

The chain carries TRBV4-1 and TRBJ2-2; no firm D call. V was pared by 3 bases and J by 2 bases, with 4 bases between. CDR3 length: 13 residues. In germline, CDR1 is MGHRA, CDR2 YSYEKL. The CDR3 DNA sequence: TGCGCCAGCAGCCAGAAAAACACCGGGGAGCTGTTTTTT. Its translation is CASSQKNTGELFF.

The CDR3 DNA reads TGCAGCGTTGAAGGCTCGAACCCTCTAGAGCAGTACTTC. Its protein is CSVEGSNPLEQYF. V is TRBV29-1 and J is TRBJ2-7; unclear D gene. The CDR3 has 13 residues. Trimming shortened V by 1 base and J by 7 bases, and 14 bases separated the two germline ends. The germline CDR1 and CDR2 sequences are SQVTM and ANQGSEA.